The text below deals with one TCR beta chain. The sample originates from a study of technical replicates of blood from several donors. The V and J ends lost 1 base and 6 bases respectively, with 10 bases between them. Germline V gene sequence: CDR1 MNHNS, CDR2 SASEGT. This CDR3 has 14 amino acids. Using immunoSEQ multiplex PCR, the repertoire was profiled, and TCRdb retains in-frame clones only, with some absent. Of roughly 93,000 clones in the sample, approximately 96% are singletons; the top ten hold over 0.2%. The rearrangement uses TRBV6-1 and TRBJ1-5; the D gene is possibly TRBD1 (6 bases). The specimen was T cells isolated from PBMCs. The receptor was derived from a human donor in good health. CDR3 DNA: TGTGCCAGCAGTGAAGTAGGGGGTGGTCAGCCCCAGCATTTT. It specifies CASSEVGGGQPQHF.